This TCR beta chain was captured in a study of T-cell memory formation after mild COVID-19. In the study overall: For the most part, TCR clusters were specific to one donor.

TCRdb reprocessed the 5' RACE reads via MiXCR and lists one record per CDR3 protein. The table shows fewer than 400,000 distinct CDR3 sequences, with about 15% occurring only once. Per the germline V gene, CDR1 is MNHNY and CDR2 is SVGAGI (reference sequence). J was trimmed by 8 bases and V by 2 bases; bases with no gene match: 5. The CDR3 runs to 14 residues. Sample: PBMCs or a T cell subset sorted from them (not recorded which). The rearrangement joins TRBV6-6 to TRBJ2-1; 8 bases line up with TRBD1. The clonotype comes from a young man who had mild COVID-19 (a few samples of this study predate the infection). Cell type and time point are not known. The CDR3: CASSYADRVYEQFF. CDR3 bases: TGTGCCAGCAGTTACGCGGACAGGGTATATGAGCAGTTCTTC.